The clone carrying this TCR beta chain was seen just once. Its matching antigen is unknown. Other DNA sequences in the sample encode the same CDR3. The data stem from a study of shared clonotypes between healthy human individuals. Overall study results and limits: Generation probability values for non-shared clonotypes were lower than those for clonotypes shared by all four donors. Sharing across a few donors was seen in roughly 5.2% of naive CD4 clonotypes. Depth was large, yet rarefaction showed that sorted-subset sequencing was incomplete.

CDR1 is SGHRS and CDR2 is YFSETQ in the germline V gene. CDR3 length equals 14 residues. With V trimmed by 1 base and J by 4 bases, 2 bases remained unmatched. Adult Caucasians living in Nashville, Tennessee made up all of the donors. Profiled with immunoSEQ multiplex PCR; TCRdb holds only in-frame clones, not every one. This table holds about 1,500,000 clones, 96% found once. The receptor comes from a man aged 30 to 45 in good health. The sequenced sample consisted of naive CD4+ T cells sorted from blood. The subset is: CD45RA+ positively selected. The gene calls are TRBV5-1 and TRBJ1-2; 9 nucleotides match TRBD1. The CDR3 coding sequence is TGCGCCAGCAGCTTGACGGGACAGGGCTATGGCTACACCTTC. Its protein product is CASSLTGQGYGYTF.